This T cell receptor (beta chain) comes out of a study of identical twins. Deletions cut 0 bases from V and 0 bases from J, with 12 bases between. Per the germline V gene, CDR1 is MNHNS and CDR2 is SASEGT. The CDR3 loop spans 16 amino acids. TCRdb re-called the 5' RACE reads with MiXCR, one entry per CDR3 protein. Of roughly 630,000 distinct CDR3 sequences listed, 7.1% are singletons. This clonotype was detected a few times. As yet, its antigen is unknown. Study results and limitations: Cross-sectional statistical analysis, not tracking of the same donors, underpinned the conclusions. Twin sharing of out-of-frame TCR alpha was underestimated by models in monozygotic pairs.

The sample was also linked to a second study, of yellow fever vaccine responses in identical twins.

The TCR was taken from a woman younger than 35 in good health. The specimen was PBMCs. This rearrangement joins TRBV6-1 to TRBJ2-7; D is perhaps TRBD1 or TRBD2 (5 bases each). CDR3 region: CASSEAWDGSSYEQYF. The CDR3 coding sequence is TGTGCCAGCAGTGAAGCATGGGACGGATCCTCCTACGAGCAGTACTTC.